Each of the 2 T cell receptor beta chains below was sequenced from the same sample in a study of cytomegalovirus exposure and HLA in healthy donors. The PCR ran on 60 Vbeta and 13 Jbeta primers. TCRdb's copy holds only in-frame clones and misses some; the assay was immunoSEQ multiplex PCR. Here the sample spans some 140,000 clones, approximately 75% being singletons. Input material: PBMCs. These receptors all stem from a man in his fifties in good health and CMV-seropositive.

V gene TRBV10-3 combines with J gene TRBJ2-3; 10 bases map to TRBD1. The CDR3 loop spans 15 amino acids. V gave up 10 bases and J gave up 2 bases; unmatched junction bases: 9. Germline-derived CDR1 and CDR2 are ENHRY and SYGVKD. CDR3 nucleotide sequence: TGTGCCACGCGACAGGGGGCGACGGACACAGATACGCAGTATTTT. Translating it yields CATRQGATDTDTQYF.

This chain joins TRBV28 and TRBJ2-7; D uncertain. With 5 bases removed from V and 3 bases from J, the gap between germline ends came to 8 bases. The germline gives CDR1 MDHEN, CDR2 SYDVKM. CDR3 length: 12 amino acids. The CDR3 protein is CASSRTRYEQYF. DNA for the CDR3: TGTGCCAGCAGTCGAACACGCTACGAGCAGTACTTC. The variable domain in full, with the rest retrieved from reference TRBV28 and TRBJ2-7, is DVKVTQSSRYLVKRTGEKVFLECVQDMDHENMFWYRQDPGLGLRLIYFSYDVKMKEKGDIPEGYSVSREKKERFSLILESASTNQTSMYLCASSRTRYEQYFGPGTRLTVT.